These 2 T cell receptor beta chains were all obtained from the same sample, sequenced in a study of T-cell memory formation after mild COVID-19. TCRdb passed the 5' RACE reads through MiXCR, listing each CDR3 protein once. The data hold 380,000 or so distinct CDR3 sequences, with around 14% observed a single time. Input material: PBMCs or a T cell subset sorted from them (not recorded which). These TCRs come from a man aged 18-30 years who had mild COVID-19 (a few samples of this study predate the infection). Cell type and time point are not known.

The V and J genes are TRBV4-3 and TRBJ2-7; 7 bases are shared with TRBD1. Germline CDR1 LGHNA, CDR2 YSLEER. This CDR3 comprises 15 residues. With 0 bases clipped from V and 5 bases from J, the junction kept 7 bases outside the gene matches. CDR3 bases: TGCGCCAGCAGCCAAGAGGAAAGGGGGCTGAACGAGCAGTACTTC. Translation gives CASSQEERGLNEQYF.

The chain recombines TRBV7-9 with TRBJ1-1; D is uncertain. The ends were cut back, 1 base at V and 6 bases at J, with 15 bases in the middle. This CDR3 spans 15 amino acids. Germline V gene data show CDR1 as SEHNR and CDR2 as FQNEAQ (reference sequence). CDR3 in amino acids: CASSLGVTPWAEAFF. CDR3 bases: TGTGCCAGCAGCTTAGGGGTCACCCCTTGGGCTGAAGCTTTCTTT.